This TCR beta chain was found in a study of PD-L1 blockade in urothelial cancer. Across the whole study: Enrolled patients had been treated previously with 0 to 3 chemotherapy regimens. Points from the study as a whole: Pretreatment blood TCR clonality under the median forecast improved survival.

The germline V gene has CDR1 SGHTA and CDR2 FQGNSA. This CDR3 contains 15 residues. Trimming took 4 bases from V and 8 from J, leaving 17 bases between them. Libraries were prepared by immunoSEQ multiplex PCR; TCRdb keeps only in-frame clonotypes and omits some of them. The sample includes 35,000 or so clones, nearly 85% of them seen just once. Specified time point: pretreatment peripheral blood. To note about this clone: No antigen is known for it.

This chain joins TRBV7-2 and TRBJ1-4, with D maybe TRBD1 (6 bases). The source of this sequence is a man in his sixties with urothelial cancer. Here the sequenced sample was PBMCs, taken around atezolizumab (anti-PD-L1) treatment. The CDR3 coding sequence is TGTGCCAGCAGCTCAAATCCAGGGGAGGGGGAAAAACTGTTTTTT. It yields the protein CASSSNPGEGEKLFF. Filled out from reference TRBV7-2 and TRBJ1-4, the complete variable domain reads GAGVSQSPSNKVTEKGKDVELRCDPISGHTALYWYRQSLGQGLEFLIYFQGNSAPDKSGLPSDRFSAERTGGSVSTLTIQRTQQEDSAVYLCASSSNPGEGEKLFFGSGTQLSVL.